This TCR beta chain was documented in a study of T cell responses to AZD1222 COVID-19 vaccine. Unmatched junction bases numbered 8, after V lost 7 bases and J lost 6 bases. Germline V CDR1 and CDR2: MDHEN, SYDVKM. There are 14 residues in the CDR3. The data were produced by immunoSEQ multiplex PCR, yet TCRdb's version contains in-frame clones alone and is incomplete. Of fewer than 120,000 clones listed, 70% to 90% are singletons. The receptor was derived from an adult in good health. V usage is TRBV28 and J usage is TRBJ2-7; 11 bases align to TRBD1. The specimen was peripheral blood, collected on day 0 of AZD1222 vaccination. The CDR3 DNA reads TGTGCCAGCACCCCCGGGGGACAGGGGGTCGAGCAGTACTTC. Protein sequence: CASTPGGQGVEQYF.